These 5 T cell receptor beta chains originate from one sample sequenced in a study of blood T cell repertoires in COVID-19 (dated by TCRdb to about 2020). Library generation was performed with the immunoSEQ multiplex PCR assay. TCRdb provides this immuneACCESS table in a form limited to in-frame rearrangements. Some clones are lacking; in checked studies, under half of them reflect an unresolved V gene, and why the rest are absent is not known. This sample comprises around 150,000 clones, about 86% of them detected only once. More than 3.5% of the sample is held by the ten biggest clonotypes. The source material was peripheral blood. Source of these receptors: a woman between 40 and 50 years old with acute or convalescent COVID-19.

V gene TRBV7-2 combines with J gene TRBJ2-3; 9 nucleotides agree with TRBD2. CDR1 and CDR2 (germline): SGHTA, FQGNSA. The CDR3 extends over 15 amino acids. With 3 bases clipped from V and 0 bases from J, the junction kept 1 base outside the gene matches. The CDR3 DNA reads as TGTGCCAGCAGCTTGACTAGCGGTAGCACAGATACGCAGTATTTT. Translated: CASSLTSGSTDTQYF.

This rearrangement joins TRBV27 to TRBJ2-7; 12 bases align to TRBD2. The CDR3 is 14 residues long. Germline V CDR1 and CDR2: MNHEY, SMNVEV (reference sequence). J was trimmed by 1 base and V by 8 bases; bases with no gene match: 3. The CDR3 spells CASRTSGISYEQYF. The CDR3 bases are TGTGCCAGCCGGACTAGCGGGATTTCCTACGAGCAGTACTTC.

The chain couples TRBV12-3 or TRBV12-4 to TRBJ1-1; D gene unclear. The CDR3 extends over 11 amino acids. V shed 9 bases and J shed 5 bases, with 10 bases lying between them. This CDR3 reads CASRTRTEAFF. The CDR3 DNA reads TGTGCCAGTCGTACGCGGACTGAAGCTTTCTTT.

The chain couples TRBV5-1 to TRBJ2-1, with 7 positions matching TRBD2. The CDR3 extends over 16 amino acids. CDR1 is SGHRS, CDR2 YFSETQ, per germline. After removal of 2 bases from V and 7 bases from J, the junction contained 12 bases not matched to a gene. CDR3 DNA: TGCGCCAGCAGCTTTAATCTAGCGGCTACGGGAAATGAGCAGTTCTTC. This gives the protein CASSFNLAATGNEQFF.

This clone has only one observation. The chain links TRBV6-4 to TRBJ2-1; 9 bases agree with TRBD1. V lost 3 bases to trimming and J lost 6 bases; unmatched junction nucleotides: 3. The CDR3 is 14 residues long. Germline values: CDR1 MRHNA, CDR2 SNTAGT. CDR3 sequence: CASSEQGAANEQFF. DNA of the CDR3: TGTGCCAGCAGTGAACAGGGGGCAGCCAATGAGCAGTTCTTC.